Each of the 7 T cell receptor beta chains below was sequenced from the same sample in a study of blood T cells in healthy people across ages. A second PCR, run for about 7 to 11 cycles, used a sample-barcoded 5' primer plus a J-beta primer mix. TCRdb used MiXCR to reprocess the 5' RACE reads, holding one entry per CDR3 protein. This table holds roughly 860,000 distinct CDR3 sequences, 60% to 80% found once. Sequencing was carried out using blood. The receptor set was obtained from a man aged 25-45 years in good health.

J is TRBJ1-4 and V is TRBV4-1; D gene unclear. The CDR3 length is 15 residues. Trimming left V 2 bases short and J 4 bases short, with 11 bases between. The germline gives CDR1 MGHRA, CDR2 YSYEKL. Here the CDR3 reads CASSQLGLSNEKLFF. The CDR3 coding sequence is TGCGCCAGCAGCCAATTGGGGTTAAGTAATGAAAAACTGTTTTTT.

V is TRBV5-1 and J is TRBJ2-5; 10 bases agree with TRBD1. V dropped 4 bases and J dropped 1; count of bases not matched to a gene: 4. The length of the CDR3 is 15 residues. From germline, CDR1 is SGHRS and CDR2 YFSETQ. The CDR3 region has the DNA TGCGCCAGCAGCAGAGGGACAGGGGCCCAAGAGACCCAGTACTTC. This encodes CASSRGTGAQETQYF.

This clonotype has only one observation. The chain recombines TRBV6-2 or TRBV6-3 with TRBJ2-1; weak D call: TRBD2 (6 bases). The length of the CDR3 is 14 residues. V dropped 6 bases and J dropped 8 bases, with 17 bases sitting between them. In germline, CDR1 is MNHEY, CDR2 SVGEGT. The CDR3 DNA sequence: TGTGCCAGCAGAGTCGTAGGGGAGGAGGATGAGCAGTTCTTC. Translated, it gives CASRVVGEEDEQFF.

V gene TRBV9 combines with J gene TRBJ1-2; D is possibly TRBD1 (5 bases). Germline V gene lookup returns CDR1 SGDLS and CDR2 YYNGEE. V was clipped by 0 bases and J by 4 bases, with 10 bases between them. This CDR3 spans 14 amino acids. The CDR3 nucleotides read TGTGCCAGCAGCGTAGCCGGGGGTGCCTATGGCTACACCTTC. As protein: CASSVAGGAYGYTF. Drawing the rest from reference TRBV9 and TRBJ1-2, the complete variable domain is DSGVTQTPKHLITATGQRVTLRCSPRSGDLSVYWYQQSLDQGLQFLIQYYNGEERAKGNILERFSAQQFPDLHSELNLSSLELGDSALYFCASSVAGGAYGYTFGSGTRLTVV.

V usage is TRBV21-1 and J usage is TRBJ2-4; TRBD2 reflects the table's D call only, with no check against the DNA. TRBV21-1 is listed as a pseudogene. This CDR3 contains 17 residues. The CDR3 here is CASSKDRPLAAKNIQYF. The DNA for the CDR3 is TGTGCCAGCAGCAAAGATAGACCGCTAGCGGCCAAAAACATTCAGTACTTC.

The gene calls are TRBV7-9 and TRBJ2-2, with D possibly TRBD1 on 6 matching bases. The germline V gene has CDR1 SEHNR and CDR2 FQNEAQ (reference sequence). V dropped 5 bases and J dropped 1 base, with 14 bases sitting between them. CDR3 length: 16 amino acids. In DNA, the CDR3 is TGTGCCAGCAGCCCCCAGCAGGGGTTGAACACCGGGGAGCTGTTTTTT. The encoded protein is CASSPQQGLNTGELFF.

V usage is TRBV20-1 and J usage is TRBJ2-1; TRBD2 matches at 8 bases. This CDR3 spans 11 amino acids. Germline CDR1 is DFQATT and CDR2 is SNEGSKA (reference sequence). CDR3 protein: CSERVAGEQFF. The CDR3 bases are TGCAGCGAAAGAGTAGCGGGGGAGCAGTTCTTC.